A selection of T cell receptor beta chains follows, all from one sample in a study of T cells after yellow fever vaccination. TCRdb re-called the 5' RACE reads through MiXCR, storing one row per CDR3 protein. The sample records under 300,000 distinct CDR3 sequences, approximately 6.7% being singletons. Sequences were derived from CD4+ T cells sorted from PBMCs, sampled on the day of the yellow fever booster vaccination. All receptors derive from a man younger than 40 who received the YFV17D yellow fever vaccine. The CDR3 runs from the conserved cysteine through the conserved F or W. The D gene is left open where the match is weak. Expanded clones get a size class; other rows say once, few or many, or leave the size out.

cdr3_nt cdr3_aa cdr3_length j_call d_call v_call clone_size
TGTGCCAGCAATATACAACCGTATGAGCAGTTCTTC CASNIQPYEQFF 12 TRBJ2-1 NA TRBV6-6 NA
TGTGCCAGCAGCCTAGAGGGGCTTTGGTGGGGTCGCAACATTCAGTACTTC CASSLEGLWWGRNIQYF 17 TRBJ2-4 NA TRBV21-1 NA
TGCGCCAGCAGCCCTCGGGTTTACTCTGGAAACACCATATATTTT CASSPRVYSGNTIYF 15 TRBJ1-3 NA TRBV4-3 few
TGCTGTGCTAGTAGCGGGGTCCTCGGGAGAACATCCGAGCAGTACTTC CCASSGVLGRTSEQYF 16 TRBJ2-7 TRBD2 TRBV20-1 NA
TGTGCCAGCAGTTCTATGACAGCTTCCTACGAGCAGTACTTC CASSSMTASYEQYF 14 TRBJ2-7 NA TRBV7-2 NA
TGTGCCAGACAAGACAGGGGTCACAATGAGCAGTTCTTC CARQDRGHNEQFF 13 TRBJ2-1 TRBD1 TRBV2 many
TGCAGCGTACTGGACGTGTCTATTTCCGGTGAGCAGTTCTTC CSVLDVSISGEQFF 14 TRBJ2-1 NA TRBV29-1 few
TGCGCCAGCAGACCTAATCCTGGACTAGCGGGAGCCAATGAGCAGTTCTTC CASRPNPGLAGANEQFF 17 TRBJ2-1 TRBD2 TRBV5-1 few
TGCAGCGTTGAACGGAAAGGGACTAGCGGGATCTCAGATACGCAGTATTTT CSVERKGTSGISDTQYF 17 TRBJ2-3 TRBD2 TRBV29-1 few
TGTGCCAGCAGCCAAGGGACTAGCGGGATCCCCGGGGAGCTGTTTTTT CASSQGTSGIPGELFF 16 TRBJ2-2 TRBD2 TRBV7-6 few
TGTGCCAGCAGCGGTAATCAAGAGACCCAGTACTTC CASSGNQETQYF 12 TRBJ2-5 NA TRBV9 many
TGTGCCAGCAGCCCCGCCCTAGCGGGAGGGACAGATACGCAGTATTTT CASSPALAGGTDTQYF 16 TRBJ2-3 TRBD2 TRBV5-6 many
TGTGCCAGCAGGCCGGCCCAGGGAGTTGTCGGGCAGTACTTC CASRPAQGVVGQYF 14 TRBJ2-7 NA TRBV12-3/TRBV12-4 many
TGTGCCAGCAGACGGAGGGTGGATGAAAAACTGTTTTTT CASRRRVDEKLFF 13 TRBJ1-4 NA TRBV6-1 NA
TGCGCCAGCAGCTTGGATGGGCAGGCCCTGAGGGGGACCCAGTACTTC CASSLDGQALRGTQYF 16 TRBJ2-5 NA TRBV5-1 NA
TGCGCCAGCAGCTTGGGGGACGGATACTACGAGCAGTACTTC CASSLGDGYYEQYF 14 TRBJ2-7 NA TRBV5-1 NA
TGTGCCTCTTCTTTCTCTAGCGGGAGAAACGAGCAGTACTTC CASSFSSGRNEQYF 14 TRBJ2-7 TRBD2 TRBV7-2 many
TGCGCCAGCAGCCTAATTAGGACAGGGGAAAAAGAGACCCAGTACTTC CASSLIRTGEKETQYF 16 TRBJ2-5 TRBD1 TRBV23-1 few
TGTGCCAGCACCTTTAGCGGCCTCAGCTCCTACAATGAGCAGTTCTTC CASTFSGLSSYNEQFF 16 TRBJ2-1 NA TRBV12-3/TRBV12-4 NA
TGTGCCAGCAGCTTAGAACGAGGCGGGGGCTACGAGCAGTACTTC CASSLERGGGYEQYF 15 TRBJ2-7 TRBD2 TRBV7-2 many
TGTGCCAGCGGCCCCCGGCTGGTCGGCGGTACGCAGTATTTT CASGPRLVGGTQYF 14 TRBJ2-3 NA TRBV4-2 once
TGCGCCAGCAGCTTGGGACTAGACTTCCGCGAGCAGTTCTTC CASSLGLDFREQFF 14 TRBJ2-1 NA TRBV5-1 many
TGTGCCAGCAGTCCCGTGCGGGAGGAGTCACGCAATGAGCAGTTCTTC CASSPVREESRNEQFF 16 TRBJ2-1 TRBD2 TRBV7-3 many
TGTGCCAGCAGTTTTAGACAGCAACAAGAGACCCAGTACTTC CASSFRQQQETQYF 14 TRBJ2-5 NA TRBV12-3/TRBV12-4 many
TGTGCCAGCAGACCTAGCGGAGGTGGAGAGACCCAGTACTTC CASRPSGGGETQYF 14 TRBJ2-5 TRBD2 TRBV6-1 few
TGTGCCAGCAGCGTTTTGGGGACAGATACGCAGTATTTT CASSVLGTDTQYF 13 TRBJ2-3 NA TRBV9 many
TGCAGTGCTAGTCTTAGCGGGAGGGGCACAGATACGCAGTATTTT CSASLSGRGTDTQYF 15 TRBJ2-3 TRBD2 TRBV20-1 NA
TGTGCCTGCAGTTTAGCGGCCCTAGCGGAACTAGCCAAAAACATTCAGTACTTC CACSLAALAELAKNIQYF 18 TRBJ2-4 TRBD2 TRBV12-3/TRBV12-4 NA
TGTGCCAGCAGCTTAGGCACACTCCAAGAGACCCAGTACTTC CASSLGTLQETQYF 14 TRBJ2-5 NA TRBV7-2 many
TGTGCCAGCAGGGAGGAAGATACGCAGTATTTT CASREEDTQYF 11 TRBJ2-3 NA TRBV28 many
TGCACCAGCAGCCCCAGGGACTCACACACAGATACGCAGTATTTT CTSSPRDSHTDTQYF 15 TRBJ2-3 NA TRBV1 NA
TGTGCCAGTAGTAAGGGGGAGAACTACTATGGCTACACCTTC CASSKGENYYGYTF 14 TRBJ1-2 NA TRBV19 few
TGTGCCAGTAGTATAGCCGTGGGACTAGCGGGCCAGGGGGGGGAGTTCTTC CASSIAVGLAGQGGEFF 17 TRBJ2-1 TRBD2 TRBV19 few